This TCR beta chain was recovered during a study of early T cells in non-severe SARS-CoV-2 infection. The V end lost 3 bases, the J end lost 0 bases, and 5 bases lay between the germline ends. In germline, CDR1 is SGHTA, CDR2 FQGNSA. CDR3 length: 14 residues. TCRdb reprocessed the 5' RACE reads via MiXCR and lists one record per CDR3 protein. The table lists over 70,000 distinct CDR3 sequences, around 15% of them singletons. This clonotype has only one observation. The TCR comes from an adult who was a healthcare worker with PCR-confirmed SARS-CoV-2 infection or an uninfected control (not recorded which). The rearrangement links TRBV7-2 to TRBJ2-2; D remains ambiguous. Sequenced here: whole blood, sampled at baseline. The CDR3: CASSFLANTGELFF. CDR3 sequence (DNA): TGTGCCAGCAGCTTTCTCGCGAACACCGGGGAGCTGTTTTTT.